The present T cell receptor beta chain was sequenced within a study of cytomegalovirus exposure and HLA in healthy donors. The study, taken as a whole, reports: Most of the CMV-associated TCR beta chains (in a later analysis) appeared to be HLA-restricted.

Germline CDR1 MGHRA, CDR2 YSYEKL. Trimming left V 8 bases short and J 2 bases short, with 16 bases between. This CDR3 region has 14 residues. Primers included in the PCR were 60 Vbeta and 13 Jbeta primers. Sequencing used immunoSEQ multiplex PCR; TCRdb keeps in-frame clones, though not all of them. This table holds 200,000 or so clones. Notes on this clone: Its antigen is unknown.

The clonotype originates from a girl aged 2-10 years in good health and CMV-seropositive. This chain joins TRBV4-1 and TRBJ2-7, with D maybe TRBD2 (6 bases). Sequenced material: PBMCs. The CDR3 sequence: CASRNSGGAYEQYF. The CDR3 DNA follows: TGCGCCAGCCGAAATAGCGGAGGGGCCTACGAGCAGTACTTC.